This TCR beta chain is drawn from a study of T cells in Graves' hyperthyroidism and ophthalmopathy. Amplified TCR beta CDR3 regions derived from RNA transcripts. During a first-round RT-PCR of the TCR CDR3, the HTBI primer set was used. TCRdb itself ran the multiplex PCR reads through MiXCR, one entry per CDR3 protein. The sample lists roughly 510,000 distinct CDR3 sequences; around 20% were seen once. Trimming took off 7 bases at V and 5 bases at J, with 15 bases between the two ends. This CDR3 contains 13 residues. CDR1 and CDR2 from the germline V gene are SGHRS and YFSETQ. The chain carries TRBV5-1 and TRBJ1-1; D gene ambiguous. This receptor was identified in a man between 18 and 35 years old with Graves' hyperthyroidism. The specimen sequenced was blood. CDR3 bases: TGCGCCAGCTTCGACGAGCTCGGAACTGAAGCTTTCTTT. It yields the protein CASFDELGTEAFF. The full variable domain, completed using reference TRBV5-1 and TRBJ1-1, is KAGVTQTPRYLIKTRGQQVTLSCSPISGHRSVSWYQQTPGQGLQFLFEYFSETQRNKGNFPGRFSGRQFSNSRSEMNVSTLELGDSALYLCASFDELGTEAFFGQGTRLTVV.